This entry concerns a single T cell receptor (beta chain). The germline gives CDR1 ENHRY, CDR2 SYGVKD. Between the trimmed V and J ends, which lost 4 bases and 8 bases, there was a span of 6 bases. The CDR3 spans 11 residues. This entry is derived from a study of blood T cell repertoires in COVID-19. Whole-study context: Sources were T cells, B-cell-depleted T cells, or PBMCs; the material itself was cDNA or gDNA.

Some clones are missing from TCRdb's copy, which holds only in-frame ones; the method was immunoSEQ multiplex PCR. The sample has about 220,000 clones, just under 85% seen once. Participants spanned ages about 18 to 89 years and resided in roughly 26 US areas. The chain couples TRBV10-3 to TRBJ2-1, with a weak D call TRBD1 (5 bases). Input material: PBMCs or T cells enriched from blood (not recorded which). The sequence came from a middle-aged woman with acute COVID-19. As DNA, the CDR3 is TGTGCCATCAGTGGGGGCTATGAGCAGTTCTTC. It specifies CAISGGYEQFF.